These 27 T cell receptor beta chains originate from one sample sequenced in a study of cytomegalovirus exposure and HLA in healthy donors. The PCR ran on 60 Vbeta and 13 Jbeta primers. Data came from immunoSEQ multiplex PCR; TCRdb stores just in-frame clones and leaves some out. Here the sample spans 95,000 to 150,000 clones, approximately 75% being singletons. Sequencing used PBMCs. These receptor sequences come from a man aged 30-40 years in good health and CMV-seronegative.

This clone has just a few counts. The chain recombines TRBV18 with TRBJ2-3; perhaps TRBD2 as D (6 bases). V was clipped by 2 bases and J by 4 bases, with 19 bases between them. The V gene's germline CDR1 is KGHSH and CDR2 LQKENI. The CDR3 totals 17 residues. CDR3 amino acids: CASSPRKQLGGSDTQYF. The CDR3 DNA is TGTGCCAGCTCACCAAGGAAACAGCTGGGGGGTTCAGATACGCAGTATTTT. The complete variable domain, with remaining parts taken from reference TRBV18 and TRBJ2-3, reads NAGVMQNPRHLVRRRGQEARLRCSPMKGHSHVYWYRQLPEEGLKFMVYLQKENIIDESGMPKERFSAEFPKEGPSILRIQQVVRGDSAAYFCASSPRKQLGGSDTQYFGPGTRLTVL.

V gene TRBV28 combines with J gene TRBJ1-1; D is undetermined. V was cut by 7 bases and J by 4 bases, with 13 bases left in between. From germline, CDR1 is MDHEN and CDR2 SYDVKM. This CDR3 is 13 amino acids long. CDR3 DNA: TGTGCCAGCATTACAGCCTGGCCCACTGAAGCTTTCTTT. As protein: CASITAWPTEAFF.

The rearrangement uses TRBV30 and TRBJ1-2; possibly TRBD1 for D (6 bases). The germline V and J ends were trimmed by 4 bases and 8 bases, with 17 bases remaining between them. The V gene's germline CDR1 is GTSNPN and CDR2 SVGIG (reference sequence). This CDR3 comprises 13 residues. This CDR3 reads CAWTLGGAGGYTF. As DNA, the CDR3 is TGTGCCTGGACCCTCGGGGGGGCGGGAGGCTACACCTTC.

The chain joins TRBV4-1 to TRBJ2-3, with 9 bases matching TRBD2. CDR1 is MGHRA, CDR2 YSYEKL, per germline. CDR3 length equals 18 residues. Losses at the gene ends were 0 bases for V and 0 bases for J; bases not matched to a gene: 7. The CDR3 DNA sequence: TGCGCCAGCAGCCAAGAGGTAGCGGGGGCTTTTAGCACAGATACGCAGTATTTT. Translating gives CASSQEVAGAFSTDTQYF.

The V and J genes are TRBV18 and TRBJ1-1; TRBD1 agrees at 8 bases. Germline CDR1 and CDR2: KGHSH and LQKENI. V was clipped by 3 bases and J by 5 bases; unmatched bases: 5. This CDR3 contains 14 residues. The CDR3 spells CASSPRQGQTEAFF. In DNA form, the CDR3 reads TGTGCCAGCTCACCTCGACAGGGGCAGACTGAAGCTTTCTTT.

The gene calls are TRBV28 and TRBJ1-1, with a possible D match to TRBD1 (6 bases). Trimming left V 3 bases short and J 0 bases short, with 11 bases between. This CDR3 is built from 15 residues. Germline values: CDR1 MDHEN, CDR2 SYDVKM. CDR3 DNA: TGTGCCAGCAGTTTGGACAGAGTCATGAACACTGAAGCTTTCTTT. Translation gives CASSLDRVMNTEAFF.

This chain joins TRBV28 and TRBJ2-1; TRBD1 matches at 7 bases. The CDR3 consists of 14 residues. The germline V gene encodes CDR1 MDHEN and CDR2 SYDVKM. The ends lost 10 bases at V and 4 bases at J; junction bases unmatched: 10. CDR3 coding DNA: TGTGCCACCATCGGACAGGAGCCATACAATGAGCAGTTCTTC. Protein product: CATIGQEPYNEQFF.

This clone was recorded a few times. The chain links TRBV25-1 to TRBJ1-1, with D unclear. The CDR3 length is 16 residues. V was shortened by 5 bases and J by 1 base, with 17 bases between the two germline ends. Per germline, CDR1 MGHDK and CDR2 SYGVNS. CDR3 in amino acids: CASSPYQEAPNTEAFF. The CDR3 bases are TGTGCCAGCAGTCCCTACCAAGAGGCCCCGAACACTGAAGCTTTCTTT. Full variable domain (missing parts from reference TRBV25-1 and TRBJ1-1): EADIYQTPRYLVIGTGKKITLECSQTMGHDKMYWYQQDPGMELHLIHYSYGVNSTEKGDLSSESTVSRIRTEHFPLTLESARPSHTSQYLCASSPYQEAPNTEAFFGQGTRLTVV.

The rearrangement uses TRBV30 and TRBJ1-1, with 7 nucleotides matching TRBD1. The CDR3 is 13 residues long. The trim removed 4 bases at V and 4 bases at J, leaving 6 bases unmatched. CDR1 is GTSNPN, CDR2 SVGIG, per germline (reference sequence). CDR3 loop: CAWNQGDGTEAFF. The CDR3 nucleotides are TGTGCCTGGAATCAGGGGGACGGCACTGAAGCTTTCTTT.

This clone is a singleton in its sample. This CDR3 is CASSRTGALYGYTF. The DNA of the CDR3 is TGTGCCAGCAGTCGAACAGGGGCCCTCTATGGCTACACCTTC. The chain recombines TRBV6-5 with TRBJ1-2; 7 bases agree with TRBD1. The V gene's germline CDR1 is MNHEY and CDR2 SVGAGI. The ends lost 5 bases at V and 4 bases at J; junction bases unmatched: 7. CDR3 length equals 14 residues.

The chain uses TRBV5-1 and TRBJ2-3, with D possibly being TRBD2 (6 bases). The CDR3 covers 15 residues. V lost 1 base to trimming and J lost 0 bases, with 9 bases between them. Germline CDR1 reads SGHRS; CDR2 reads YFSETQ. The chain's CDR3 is CASSLLGTSTDTQYF. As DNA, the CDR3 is TGCGCCAGCAGCTTGCTAGGGACTAGCACAGATACGCAGTATTTT.

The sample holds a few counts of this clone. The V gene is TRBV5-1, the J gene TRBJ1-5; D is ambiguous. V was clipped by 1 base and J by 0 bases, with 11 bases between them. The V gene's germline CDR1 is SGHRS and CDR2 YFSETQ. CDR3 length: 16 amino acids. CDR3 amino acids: CASSLSGSFSNQPQHF. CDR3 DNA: TGCGCCAGCAGCTTGTCCGGGTCGTTTAGCAATCAGCCCCAGCATTTT. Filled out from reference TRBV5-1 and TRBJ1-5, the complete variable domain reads KAGVTQTPRYLIKTRGQQVTLSCSPISGHRSVSWYQQTPGQGLQFLFEYFSETQRNKGNFPGRFSGRQFSNSRSEMNVSTLELGDSALYLCASSLSGSFSNQPQHFGDGTRLSIL.

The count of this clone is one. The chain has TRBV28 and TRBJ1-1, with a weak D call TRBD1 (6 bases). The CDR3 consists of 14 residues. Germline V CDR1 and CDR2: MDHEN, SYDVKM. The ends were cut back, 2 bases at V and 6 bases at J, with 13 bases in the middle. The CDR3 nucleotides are TGTGCCAGCAGTTTAGGGGGCGAGTCCCCTGAAGCTTTCTTT. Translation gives CASSLGGESPEAFF.

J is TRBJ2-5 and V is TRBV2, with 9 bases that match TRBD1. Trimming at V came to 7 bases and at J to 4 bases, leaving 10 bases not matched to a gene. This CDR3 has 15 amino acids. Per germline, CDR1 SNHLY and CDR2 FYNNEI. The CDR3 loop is CASIRDRVVRETQYF. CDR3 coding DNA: TGTGCCAGCATTAGGGACAGGGTTGTCCGAGAGACCCAGTACTTC.

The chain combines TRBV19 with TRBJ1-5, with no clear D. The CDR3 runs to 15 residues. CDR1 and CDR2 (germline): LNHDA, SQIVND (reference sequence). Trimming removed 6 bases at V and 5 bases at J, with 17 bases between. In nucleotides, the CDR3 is TGTGCCAGTAGGCCCCCGACGGCGGGGTATCAGCCCCAGCATTTT. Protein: CASRPPTAGYQPQHF.

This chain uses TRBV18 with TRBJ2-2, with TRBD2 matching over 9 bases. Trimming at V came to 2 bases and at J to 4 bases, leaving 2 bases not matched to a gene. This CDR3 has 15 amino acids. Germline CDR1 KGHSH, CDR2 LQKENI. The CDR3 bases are TGTGCCAGCTCACCAGTAGCGGGGGTCACCGGGGAGCTGTTTTTT. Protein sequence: CASSPVAGVTGELFF.

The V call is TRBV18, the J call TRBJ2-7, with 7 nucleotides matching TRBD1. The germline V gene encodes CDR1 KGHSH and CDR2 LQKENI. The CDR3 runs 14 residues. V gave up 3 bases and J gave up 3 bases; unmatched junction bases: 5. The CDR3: CASSPPGQHYEQYF. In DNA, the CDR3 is TGTGCCAGCTCACCGCCGGGACAGCACTACGAGCAGTACTTC.

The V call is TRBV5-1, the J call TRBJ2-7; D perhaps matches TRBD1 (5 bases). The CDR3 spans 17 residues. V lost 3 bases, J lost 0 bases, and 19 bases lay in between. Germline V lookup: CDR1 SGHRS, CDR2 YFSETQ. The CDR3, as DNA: TGCGCCAGCAGCTCGGAAGGGGCAGGCCACAGCTCCTACGAGCAGTACTTC. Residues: CASSSEGAGHSSYEQYF.

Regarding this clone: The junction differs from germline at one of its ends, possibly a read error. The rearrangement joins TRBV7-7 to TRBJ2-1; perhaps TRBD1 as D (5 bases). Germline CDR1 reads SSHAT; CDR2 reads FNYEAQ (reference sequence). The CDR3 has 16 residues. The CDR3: CASSRGAGKVNNEQFF. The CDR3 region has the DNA TGTGCTAGCAGCCGTGGGGCAGGGAAGGTAAACAATGAGCAGTTCTTC.

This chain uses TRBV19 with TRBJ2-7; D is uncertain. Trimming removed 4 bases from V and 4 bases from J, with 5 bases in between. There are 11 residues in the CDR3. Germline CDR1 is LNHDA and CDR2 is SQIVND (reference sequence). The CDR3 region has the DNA TGTGCCAGTAGTAGCGAGTACGAGCAGTACTTC. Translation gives CASSSEYEQYF.

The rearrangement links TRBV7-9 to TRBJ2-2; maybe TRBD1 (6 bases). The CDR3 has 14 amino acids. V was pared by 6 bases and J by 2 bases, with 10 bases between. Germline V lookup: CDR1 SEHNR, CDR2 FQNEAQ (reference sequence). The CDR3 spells CASRSGHNTGELFF. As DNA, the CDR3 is TGTGCCAGCAGATCGGGACACAACACCGGGGAGCTGTTTTTT.

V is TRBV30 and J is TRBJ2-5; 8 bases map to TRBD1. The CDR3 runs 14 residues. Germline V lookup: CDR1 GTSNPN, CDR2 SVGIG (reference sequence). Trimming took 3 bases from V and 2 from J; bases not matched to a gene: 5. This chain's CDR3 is CAWRDGQGQETQYF. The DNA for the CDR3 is TGTGCCTGGAGGGACGGACAGGGACAAGAGACCCAGTACTTC.

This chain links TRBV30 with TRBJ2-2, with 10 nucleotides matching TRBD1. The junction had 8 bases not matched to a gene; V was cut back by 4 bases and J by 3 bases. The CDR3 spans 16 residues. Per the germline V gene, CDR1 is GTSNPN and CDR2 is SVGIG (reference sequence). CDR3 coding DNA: TGTGCCTGGAAAAACCGGGACAGGGGTCACACCGGGGAGCTGTTTTTT. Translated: CAWKNRDRGHTGELFF.

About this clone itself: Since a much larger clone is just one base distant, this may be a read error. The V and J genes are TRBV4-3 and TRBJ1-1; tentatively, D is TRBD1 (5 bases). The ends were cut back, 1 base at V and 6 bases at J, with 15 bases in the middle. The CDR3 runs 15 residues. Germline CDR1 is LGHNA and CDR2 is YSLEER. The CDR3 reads CASSQGIGRDAEAFF. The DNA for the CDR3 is TGCGCCAGCAGCCAAGGTATAGGGAGGGACGCTGAAGCTTTCTTT.

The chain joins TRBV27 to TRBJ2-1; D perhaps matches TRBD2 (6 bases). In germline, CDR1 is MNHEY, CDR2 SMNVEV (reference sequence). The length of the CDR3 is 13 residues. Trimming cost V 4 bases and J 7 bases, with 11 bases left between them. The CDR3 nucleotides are TGTGCCAGCAGTTCCACCCGGGGGAATGAGCAGTTCTTC. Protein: CASSSTRGNEQFF.

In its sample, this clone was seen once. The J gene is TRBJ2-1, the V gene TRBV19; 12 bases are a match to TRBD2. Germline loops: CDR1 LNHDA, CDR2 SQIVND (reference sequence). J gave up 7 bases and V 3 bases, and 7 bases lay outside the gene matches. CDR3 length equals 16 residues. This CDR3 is CASSILAGGPRNEQFF. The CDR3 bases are TGTGCCAGTAGTATCCTAGCGGGGGGGCCTCGGAATGAGCAGTTCTTC.

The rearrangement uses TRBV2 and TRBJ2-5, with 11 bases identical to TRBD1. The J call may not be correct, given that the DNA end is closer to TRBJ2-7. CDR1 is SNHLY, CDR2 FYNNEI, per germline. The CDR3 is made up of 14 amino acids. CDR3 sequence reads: CASETGTGGYEQYF. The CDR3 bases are TGTGCCAGCGAGACCGGGACAGGGGGCTACGAGCAGTACTTC.